These T cell receptor beta chains were read from a single sample in a study of T-cell reconstitution after alpha-beta-depleted transplantation in children. TCRdb redid the calling of the PCR reads with MiXCR, one entry per CDR3 protein. The sample contains hundreds of thousands of distinct CDR3 sequences, roughly 13% of which appear only once. The sample was PBMCs, taken before TCRalphabeta/CD19-depleted stem cell transplant. The receptors derive from a girl aged 2-10 years with congenital amegakaryocytic thrombocytopenia, due to receive a stem cell transplant. CDR3s include the opening cysteine and the closing phenylalanine or tryptophan. The D gene is left open where the match is weak. Clone size, where shown, is once, few, many, or a class for clones that have expanded.

abundance	d_gene	j_gene	v_gene	CDR3nt	CDR3aa
NA	NA	TRBJ1-6	TRBV20-1	TGCAGTGCTAGAAGGCTCAGTATCGCTTCACCCCTCCACTTT	CSARRLSIASPLHF
many	NA	TRBJ1-1	TRBV28	TGTGCCACCAACACCCCGGGTTTTAGGCGCTACACTGAAGCTTTCTTT	CATNTPGFRRYTEAFF
NA	NA	TRBJ2-7	TRBV18	TGTGCCAGCTCACCAGCGACGGCCCCCTACGAGCAGTACTTC	CASSPATAPYEQYF
few	TRBD1	TRBJ1-2	TRBV27	TGTGCCAGCAGCGACACAGGGGGGTCTAGCTATGGCTACACCTTC	CASSDTGGSSYGYTF
few	NA	TRBJ2-7	TRBV14	TGTGCCAGCAGCCAAGATACAGGTACCTCCTACGAGCAGTACTTC	CASSQDTGTSYEQYF
many	NA	TRBJ2-1	TRBV20-1	TGCAGTGCTAGTCAAGTCGGCCGGGGTTGGGTCAATGAGCAGTTCTTC	CSASQVGRGWVNEQFF
many	NA	TRBJ2-7	TRBV5-1	TGCGCCAGCAGCTTGGTGCGGGGGCAGGTCGACGAGCAGTACTTC	CASSLVRGQVDEQYF
few	TRBD2	TRBJ2-7	TRBV12-3/TRBV12-4	TGTGCCAGCACCCTAACCGCGGGAGGGAACCGCTACGAGCAGTACTTC	CASTLTAGGNRYEQYF
many	TRBD2	TRBJ2-1	TRBV20-1	TGCAGTGCTAGTGGGTGGACTAGCGGGGGAGCCTCAAGCTCCTACAATGAGCAGTTCTTC	CSASGWTSGGASSSYNEQFF
many	TRBD2	TRBJ2-1	TRBV5-1	TGCGCCAGCAGCTGGCGGACTAGCGGGAGTTATAATGAGCAGTTCTTC	CASSWRTSGSYNEQFF
NA	TRBD1	TRBJ2-5	TRBV19	TGTGCCAGTAGTCAGGGGGCGCGGGAGACCCAGTACTTC	CASSQGARETQYF
NA	NA	TRBJ2-2	TRBV7-2	TGTGCCAGCAGCTTGTACCCCAACACCGGGGAGCTGTTTTTT	CASSLYPNTGELFF
many	TRBD2	TRBJ2-1	TRBV7-9	TGTGCCAGCAGTCAGAGCGGGAGCTCCTACAATGAGCAGTTCTTC	CASSQSGSSYNEQFF
many	TRBD2	TRBJ2-1	TRBV4-1	TGCGCCAGCAGCCAAGGGACTAGCTCGTACAATGAGCAGTTCTTC	CASSQGTSSYNEQFF
NA	NA	TRBJ2-1	TRBV14	TGTGCCAGCAGCCACGCGGGACTGCTCTCCTACAATGAGCAGTTCTTC	CASSHAGLLSYNEQFF
NA	NA	TRBJ2-2	TRBV15	TGTGCCACCAGCCATATGACTCCCTCGGGCACCGGGGAGCTGTTTTTT	CATSHMTPSGTGELFF
many	TRBD1	TRBJ1-3	TRBV15	TGTGCCACCAGATTGGACAGGGGGCCTGGAAACACCATATATTTT	CATRLDRGPGNTIYF
few	NA	TRBJ2-5	TRBV5-1	TGCGCCAGCCTTGTGTGGCAATTGACGCTGCTGGCCCAGTACTTC	CASLVWQLTLLAQYF
NA	NA	TRBJ1-3	TRBV3-1	TGTGCCAGCAGCCAGGAAGACAGAGTACCTGGAAACACCATATATTTT	CASSQEDRVPGNTIYF
many	TRBD1	TRBJ2-4	TRBV27	TGTGCCAGCAGACCAGAGACAGGGTGGAAAAACATTCAGTACTTC	CASRPETGWKNIQYF
NA	NA	TRBJ2-2	TRBV3-1	TGTGCCAGCAGCCAAGCACACACCGGGGAGCTGTTTTTT	CASSQAHTGELFF
few	NA	TRBJ2-5	TRBV5-1	TGCGCCAGCAGCTTGGCCTACAGGGAGGACAAGACCCAGTACTTC	CASSLAYREDKTQYF
NA	NA	TRBJ2-1	TRBV14	TGTGCCAGCAGCCAAGAATTTTTTTCCGAGTTTCTCGGCCCCAATGAGCAGTTCTTC	CASSQEFFSEFLGPNEQFF
many	TRBD1	TRBJ1-1	TRBV5-1	TGCGCCAGCAGCGGGACAGGGCTCAGGGGAGACACTGAAGCTTTCTTT	CASSGTGLRGDTEAFF
many	NA	TRBJ2-1	TRBV29-1	TGCAGCGTATCCGGGACATATGATCATGAGCAGTTCTTC	CSVSGTYDHEQFF
NA	NA	TRBJ2-7	TRBV5-1	TGCGCCAGCAGCTTGGAACTAGCTCACTCCTACGAGCAGTACTTC	CASSLELAHSYEQYF
NA	TRBD2	TRBJ2-1	TRBV7-3	TGTGCCAGCAGCTTAGCGGGAGGGTTAGAGAATGAGCAGTTCTTC	CASSLAGGLENEQFF
few	TRBD1	TRBJ2-5	TRBV4-1	TGCGCCAGCAGCCAAGGACAGGGGGAAGAGACCCAGTACTTC	CASSQGQGEETQYF
few	NA	TRBJ1-5	TRBV2	TGTGCCAGCAGTGAAGTTGTTCCTCCGCTTAGCAATCAGCCCCAGCATTTT	CASSEVVPPLSNQPQHF
NA	TRBD1	TRBJ2-1	TRBV15	TGTGCCACCAGCATCGGACAGGGTACCTACAATGAGCAGTTCTTC	CATSIGQGTYNEQFF
many	TRBD2	TRBJ2-1	TRBV20-1	TGCAGTGCGCAGGGACTAGCGGGAGTAAATGAGCAGTTCTTC	CSAQGLAGVNEQFF
many	TRBD1	TRBJ1-1	TRBV20-1	TGCAGTGCTAGAGATGGAAACCAGAGACAGGGAAGGTATGAAGCTTTCTTT	CSARDGNQRQGRYEAFF
few	TRBD1	TRBJ2-1	TRBV5-1	TGCGCCAGCAGCTTCGGACAGGGAGGCACCAATGAGCAGTTCTTC	CASSFGQGGTNEQFF
NA	NA	TRBJ2-5	TRBV7-9	TGTGCCAGCAGCCAAAGGGAGTGGGGGCAAGAGACCCAGTACTTC	CASSQREWGQETQYF
many	TRBD2	TRBJ2-1	TRBV5-1	TGCGCCAGCAGCTTGAATAGCGGGAGGGCCTCAGGGTATGAGCAGTTCTTC	CASSLNSGRASGYEQFF
few	TRBD2	TRBJ2-2	TRBV9	TGTGCCAGCAGCGACGGGACTAGCGGGATAGGGGAGCTGTTTTTT	CASSDGTSGIGELFF
many	TRBD2	TRBJ2-1	TRBV28	TGTGCCACCAAAAGCGGCGGGAGCTTCGACAATGAGCAGTTCTTC	CATKSGGSFDNEQFF
many	NA	TRBJ2-3	TRBV6-6	TGTGCCAGCAAGGCAGGAAGCACAGATACGCAGTATTTT	CASKAGSTDTQYF
NA	TRBD2	TRBJ2-7	TRBV7-6	TGTGCCAGCAGCTTCGGAGCCGGGGGACTAGCGGGTTACGAGCAGTACTTC	CASSFGAGGLAGYEQYF
many	NA	TRBJ2-4	TRBV10-3	TGTGCCATCAGTGAGTACCGTGTCGGCGCCCGCGGAGAAAACATTCAGTACTTC	CAISEYRVGARGENIQYF
NA	TRBD1	TRBJ2-3	TRBV5-1	TGCGCCAGCAGCTCGAGGGGACAGGGTATATCAGATACGCAGTATTTT	CASSSRGQGISDTQYF
many	NA	TRBJ1-3	TRBV5-6	TGTGCCAGCAGCCTGACAACCTCGTGGACAGCCGGAAACACCATATATTTT	CASSLTTSWTAGNTIYF
few	TRBD1	TRBJ2-3	TRBV12-3/TRBV12-4	TGTGCCAGCAGTTCCCGAGGGACAGGGGGCAAAGATACGCAGTATTTT	CASSSRGTGGKDTQYF
NA	NA	TRBJ2-3	TRBV7-9	TGTGCCAGCAGCTCTCAGATGGTCACAGATACGCAGTATTTT	CASSSQMVTDTQYF
NA	NA	TRBJ2-3	TRBV27	TGTGCCAGCAGTTTCAAGCGGACTAGCACAGATACGCAGTATTTT	CASSFKRTSTDTQYF
few	TRBD1	TRBJ2-7	TRBV20-1	TGCAGTGCTTGTCGGCAGGGGGCTAACTACGAGCAGTACTTC	CSACRQGANYEQYF
NA	NA	TRBJ2-7	TRBV5-1	TGCGCCAGCAGCTTACCCATCAAGGCCGAGCAGTACTTC	CASSLPIKAEQYF
NA	NA	TRBJ1-5	TRBV4-1	TGCGCCAGCAGCCAAGAGGGGGCTGGGCAGCCCCAGCATTTT	CASSQEGAGQPQHF
many	NA	TRBJ2-7	TRBV20-1	TGCAGTGCTAGAGATAGGTCTAGTATCAACGAGCAGTACTTC	CSARDRSSINEQYF
few	NA	TRBJ2-7	TRBV15	TGTGCCACCAGCAATGTAAGGGGCAGCTCCTACGAGCAGTACTTC	CATSNVRGSSYEQYF